Each of the 3 T cell receptor beta chains below was sequenced from the same sample in a study of response to subunit inactivated influenza vaccine. TCRdb processed the RT-PCR reads anew with MiXCR; each CDR3 protein has one entry. The sample lists 630,000 or so distinct CDR3 sequences; around a sixth were seen once. Sample: PBMCs from blood, taken roughly 12 days after vaccination. The receptors shown here come from a man aged 45-65 years who received an inactivated influenza vaccine.

This clonotype came up a few times. The chain is built from TRBV20-1 and TRBJ2-7, with D maybe TRBD1 (6 bases). V was trimmed by 3 bases and J by 5 bases, leaving 11 bases between them. Germline lookup yields CDR1 DFQATT and CDR2 SNEGSKA (reference sequence). The CDR3 contains 12 residues. The DNA for the CDR3 is TGCAGTGCTAGTTCTGGGGGCGACGAGCAGTACTTC. Its protein is CSASSGGDEQYF.

This clonotype occurred a few times. The chain has TRBV29-1 and TRBJ2-7; weak D call: TRBD2 (6 bases). The CDR3 loop spans 14 amino acids. V gave up 5 bases and J gave up 2 bases, with 16 bases separating them. Germline CDR1 SQVTM, CDR2 ANQGSEA. The CDR3 nucleotides are TGCAGCGTTACCATTGGGACGGGGGCCTACGAGCAGTACTTC. It yields the protein CSVTIGTGAYEQYF.

This clonotype was seen a few times. The rearrangement uses TRBV5-5 and TRBJ1-5; 7 nucleotides match TRBD1. The CDR3 is 16 residues long. Trimming cost V 0 bases and J 2 bases; bases outside gene matches: 5. In germline, CDR1 is SGHKS, CDR2 YYEKEE (reference sequence). The CDR3 DNA follows: TGTGCCAGCAGCTTGGGAGGGGGCAAGGGCAATCAGCCCCAGCATTTT. Its translation: CASSLGGGKGNQPQHF.